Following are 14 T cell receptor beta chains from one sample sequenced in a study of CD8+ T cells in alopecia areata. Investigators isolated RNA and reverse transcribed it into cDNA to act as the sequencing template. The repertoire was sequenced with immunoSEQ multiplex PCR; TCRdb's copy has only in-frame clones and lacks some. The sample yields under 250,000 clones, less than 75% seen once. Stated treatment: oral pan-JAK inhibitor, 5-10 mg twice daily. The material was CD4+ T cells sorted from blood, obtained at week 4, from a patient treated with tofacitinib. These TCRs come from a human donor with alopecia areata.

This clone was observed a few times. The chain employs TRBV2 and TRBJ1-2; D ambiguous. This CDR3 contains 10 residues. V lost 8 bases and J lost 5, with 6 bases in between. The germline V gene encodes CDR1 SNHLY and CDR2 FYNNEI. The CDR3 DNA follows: TGTGCCAGCGGGGTATATGGCTACACCTTC. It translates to CASGVYGYTF.

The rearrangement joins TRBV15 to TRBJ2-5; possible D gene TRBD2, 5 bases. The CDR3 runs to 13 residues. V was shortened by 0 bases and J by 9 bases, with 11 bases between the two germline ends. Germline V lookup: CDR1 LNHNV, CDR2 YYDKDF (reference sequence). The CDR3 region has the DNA TGTGCCACCAGCAGAGACGCTGAGGGCCCCCAGTACTTC. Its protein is CATSRDAEGPQYF. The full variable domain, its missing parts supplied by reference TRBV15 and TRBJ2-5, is DAMVIQNPRYQVTQFGKPVTLSCSQTLNHNVMYWYQQKSSQAPKLLFHYYDKDFNNEADTPDNFQSRRPNTSFCFLDIRSPGLGDTAMYLCATSRDAEGPQYFGPGTRLLVL.

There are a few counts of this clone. The CDR3 sequence: CASSAYTSGQGETQYF. DNA of the CDR3: TGTGCCAGTAGTGCATATACTAGCGGACAGGGAGAGACCCAGTACTTC. The chain couples TRBV19 to TRBJ2-5; tentatively, D is TRBD1 or TRBD2 (8 bases each). Trimming removed 5 bases at V and 4 bases at J, with 20 bases between. The CDR3 spans 16 residues. Germline loops: CDR1 LNHDA, CDR2 SQIVND (reference sequence).

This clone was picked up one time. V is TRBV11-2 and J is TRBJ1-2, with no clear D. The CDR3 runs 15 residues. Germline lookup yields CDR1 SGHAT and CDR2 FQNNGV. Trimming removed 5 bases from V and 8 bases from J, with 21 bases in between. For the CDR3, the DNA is TGTGCCAGCAGCCGAGACTGGACGGAAACGGGAGGCTACACCTTC. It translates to CASSRDWTETGGYTF.

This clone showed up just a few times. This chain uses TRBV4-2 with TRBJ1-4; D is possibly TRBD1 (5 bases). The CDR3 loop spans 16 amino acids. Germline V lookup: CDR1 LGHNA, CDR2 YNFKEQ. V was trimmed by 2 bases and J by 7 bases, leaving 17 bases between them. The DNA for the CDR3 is TGTGCCAGCAGCCAACTTTTAGGGGTAGGGTCTGAAAAACTGTTTTTT. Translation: CASSQLLGVGSEKLFF.

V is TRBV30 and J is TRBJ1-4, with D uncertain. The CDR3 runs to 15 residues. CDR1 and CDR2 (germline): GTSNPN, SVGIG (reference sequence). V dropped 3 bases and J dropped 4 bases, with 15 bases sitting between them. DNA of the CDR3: TGTGCCTGGAGGGGGTCGGACGGAGTTAATGAAAAACTGTTTTTT. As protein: CAWRGSDGVNEKLFF. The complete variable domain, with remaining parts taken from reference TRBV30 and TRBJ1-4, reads SQTIHQWPATLVQPVGSPLSLECTVEGTSNPNLYWYRQAAGRGLQLLFYSVGIGQISSEVPQNLSASRPQDRQFILSSKKLLLSDSGFYLCAWRGSDGVNEKLFFGSGTQLSVL.

CDR3 residues: CASSLKNTGELFF. CDR3 nucleotides: TGTGCCAGCAGCCTCAAGAACACCGGGGAGCTGTTTTTT. This sequence joins TRBV7-9 and TRBJ2-2; D not resolved. The CDR3 is made up of 13 amino acids. V was shortened by 5 bases and J by 1 base, with 5 bases between the two germline ends. The V gene's germline CDR1 is SEHNR and CDR2 FQNEAQ (reference sequence).

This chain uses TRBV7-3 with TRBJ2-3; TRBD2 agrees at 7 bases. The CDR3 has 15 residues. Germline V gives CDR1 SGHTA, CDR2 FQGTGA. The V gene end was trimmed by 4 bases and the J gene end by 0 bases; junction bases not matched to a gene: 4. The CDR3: CASSSRGVSTDTQYF. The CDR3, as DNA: TGTGCCAGCAGCTCTCGGGGGGTTAGCACAGATACGCAGTATTTT.

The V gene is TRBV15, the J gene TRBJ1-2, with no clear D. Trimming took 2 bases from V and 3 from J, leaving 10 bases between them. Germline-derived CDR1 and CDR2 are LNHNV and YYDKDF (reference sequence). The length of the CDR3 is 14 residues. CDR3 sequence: CATSRTLEDYGYTF. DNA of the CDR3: TGTGCCACCAGCAGAACCCTGGAAGACTATGGCTACACCTTC.

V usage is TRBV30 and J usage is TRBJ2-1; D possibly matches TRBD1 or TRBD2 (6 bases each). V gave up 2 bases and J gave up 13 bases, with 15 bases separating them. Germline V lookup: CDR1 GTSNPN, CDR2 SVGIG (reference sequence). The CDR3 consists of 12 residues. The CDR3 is CAWSMDAGGQFF. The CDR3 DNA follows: TGTGCCTGGAGTATGGACGCCGGGGGCCAGTTCTTC.

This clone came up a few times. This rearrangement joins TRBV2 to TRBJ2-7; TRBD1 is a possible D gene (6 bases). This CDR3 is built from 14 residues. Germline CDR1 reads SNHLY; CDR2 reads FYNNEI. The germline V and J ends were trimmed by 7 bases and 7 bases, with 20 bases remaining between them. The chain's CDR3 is CASIRDTFVGEQYF. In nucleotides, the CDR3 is TGTGCCAGCATTAGGGACACCTTCGTAGGAGAGCAGTACTTC.

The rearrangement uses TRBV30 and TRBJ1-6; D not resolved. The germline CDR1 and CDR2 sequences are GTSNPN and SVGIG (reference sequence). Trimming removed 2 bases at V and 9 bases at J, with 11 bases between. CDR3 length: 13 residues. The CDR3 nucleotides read TGTGCCTGGAGTCATGGAGTGGGTTCACCCCTCCACTTT. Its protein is CAWSHGVGSPLHF. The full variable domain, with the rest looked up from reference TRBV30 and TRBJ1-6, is SQTIHQWPATLVQPVGSPLSLECTVEGTSNPNLYWYRQAAGRGLQLLFYSVGIGQISSEVPQNLSASRPQDRQFILSSKKLLLSDSGFYLCAWSHGVGSPLHFGNGTRLTVT.

The DNA of the CDR3 is TGTGCCAGCAGCTTAAGTCCAGGATTATTGAATTCACCCCTCCACTTT. It is translated as CASSLSPGLLNSPLHF. J is TRBJ1-6 and V is TRBV13; D gene unclear. CDR1 and CDR2 from the germline V gene are PRHDT and FYEKMQ (reference sequence). There are 16 residues in the CDR3. Deletions cut 2 bases from V and 7 bases from J, with 15 bases between.

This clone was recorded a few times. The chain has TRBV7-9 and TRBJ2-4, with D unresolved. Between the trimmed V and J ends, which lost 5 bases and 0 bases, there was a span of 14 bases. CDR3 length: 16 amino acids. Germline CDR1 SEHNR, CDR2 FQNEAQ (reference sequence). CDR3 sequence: CASSQYGILAKNIQYF. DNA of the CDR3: TGTGCCAGCAGCCAATACGGTATCTTAGCCAAAAACATTCAGTACTTC. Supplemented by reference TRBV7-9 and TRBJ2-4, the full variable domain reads DTGVSQNPRHKITKRGQNVTFRCDPISEHNRLYWYRQTLGQGPEFLTYFQNEAQLEKSRLLSDRFSAERPKGSFSTLEIQRTEQGDSAMYLCASSQYGILAKNIQYFGAGTRLSVL.